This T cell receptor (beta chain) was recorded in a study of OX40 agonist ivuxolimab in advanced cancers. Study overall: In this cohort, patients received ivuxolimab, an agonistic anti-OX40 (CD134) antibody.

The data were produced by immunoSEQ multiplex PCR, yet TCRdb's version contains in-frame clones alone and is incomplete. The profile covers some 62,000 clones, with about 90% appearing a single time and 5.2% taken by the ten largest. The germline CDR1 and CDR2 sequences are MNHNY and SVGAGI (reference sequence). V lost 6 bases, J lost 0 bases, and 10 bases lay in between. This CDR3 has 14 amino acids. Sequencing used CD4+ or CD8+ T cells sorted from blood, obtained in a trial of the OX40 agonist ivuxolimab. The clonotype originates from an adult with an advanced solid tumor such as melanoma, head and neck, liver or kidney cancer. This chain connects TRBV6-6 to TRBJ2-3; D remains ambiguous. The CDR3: CASRVTESTDTQYF. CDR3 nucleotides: TGTGCCAGCAGAGTGACGGAAAGCACAGATACGCAGTATTTT.